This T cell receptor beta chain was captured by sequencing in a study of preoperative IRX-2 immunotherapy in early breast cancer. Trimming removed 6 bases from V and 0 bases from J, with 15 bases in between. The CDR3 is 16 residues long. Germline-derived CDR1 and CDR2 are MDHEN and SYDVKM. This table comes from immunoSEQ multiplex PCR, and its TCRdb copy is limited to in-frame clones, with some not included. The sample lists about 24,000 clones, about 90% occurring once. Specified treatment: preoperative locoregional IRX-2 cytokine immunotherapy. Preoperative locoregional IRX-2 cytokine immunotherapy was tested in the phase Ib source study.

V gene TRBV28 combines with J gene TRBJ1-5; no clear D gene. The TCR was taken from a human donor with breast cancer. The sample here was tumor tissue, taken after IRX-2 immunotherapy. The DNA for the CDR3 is TGTGCCAGCAGCTTTTCAAGCGGAAATAGCAATCAGCCCCAGCATTTT. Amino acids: CASSFSSGNSNQPQHF.